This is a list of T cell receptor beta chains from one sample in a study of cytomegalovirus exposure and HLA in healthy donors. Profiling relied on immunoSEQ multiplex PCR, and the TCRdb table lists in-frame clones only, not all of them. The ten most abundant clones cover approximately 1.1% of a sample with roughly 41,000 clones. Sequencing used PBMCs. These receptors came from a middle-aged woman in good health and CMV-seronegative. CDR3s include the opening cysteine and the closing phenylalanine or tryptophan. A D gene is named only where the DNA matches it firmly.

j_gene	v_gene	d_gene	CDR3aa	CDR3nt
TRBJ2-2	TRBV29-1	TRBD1	CSVESWDRGIGELFF	TGCAGCGTTGAATCTTGGGACAGGGGTATCGGGGAGCTGTTTTTT
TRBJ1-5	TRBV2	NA	CASSDTGENQPQHF	TGTGCCAGCAGTGATACGGGAGAGAATCAGCCCCAGCATTTT
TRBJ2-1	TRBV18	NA	CASSPVPIEKQFF	TGTGCCAGCTCACCAGTACCCATAGAGAAGCAGTTCTTC
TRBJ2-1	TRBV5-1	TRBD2	CASSLDQTSGIIHEQFF	TGCGCCAGCAGCTTGGACCAGACTAGCGGGATTATCCATGAGCAGTTCTTC
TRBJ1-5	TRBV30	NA	CAWSEGAAQPQHF	TGTGCCTGGAGTGAAGGGGCAGCCCAGCCCCAGCATTTT
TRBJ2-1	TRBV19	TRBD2	CASSLPGTSGYNEQFF	TGTGCCAGTAGTCTACCCGGGACTAGCGGCTACAATGAGCAGTTCTTC
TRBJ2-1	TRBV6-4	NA	CASSDTFWGDANNEQFF	TGTGCCAGCAGTGACACATTTTGGGGGGACGCTAACAATGAGCAGTTCTTC
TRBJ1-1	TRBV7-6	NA	CASSLGTGYTEAFF	TGTGCCAGCAGCCTTGGAACAGGGTACACTGAAGCTTTCTTT
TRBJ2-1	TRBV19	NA	CASSISLGGTFGNEQFF	TGTGCCAGTAGTATCTCCCTAGGGGGAACCTTCGGGAATGAGCAGTTCTTC
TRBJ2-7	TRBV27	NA	CASSRDRGTYEQYF	TGTGCCAGCAGTCGCGACCGGGGGACTTACGAGCAGTACTTC
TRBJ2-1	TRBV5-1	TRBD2	CASSFGTSGYNEQFF	TGCGCCAGCAGCTTTGGGACTAGCGGCTACAATGAGCAGTTCTTC
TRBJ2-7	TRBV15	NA	CATSTGTPSSYEQYF	TGTGCCACCAGCACCGGGACACCGAGCTCCTACGAGCAGTACTTC
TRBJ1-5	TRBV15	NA	CATSRDFGGAGQGQPQHF	TGTGCCACCAGCAGAGATTTTGGTGGGGCAGGGCAAGGTCAGCCCCAGCATTTT
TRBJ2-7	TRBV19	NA	CASSMVPMGLKEQYF	TGTGCCAGTAGTATGGTCCCCATGGGCCTTAAAGAGCAGTACTTC
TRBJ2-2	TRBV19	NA	CASSGGGGRYTGELFF	TGTGCCAGTAGTGGAGGGGGGGGCCGGTACACCGGGGAGCTGTTTTTT
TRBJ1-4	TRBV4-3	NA	CASSLLQGSEKLFF	TGCGCCAGCAGCCTTTTACAGGGATCGGAAAAACTGTTTTTT
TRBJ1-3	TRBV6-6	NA	CASSTSRNTIYF	TGTGCCAGCAGTACCAGTCGAAACACCATATATTTT